The sequence of this TCR beta chain was determined in a study of T cell repertoires in cytomegalovirus infection. The overall study: CMV infection together with matching HLA type was indicated by public TCR beta signatures.

This clonotype was seen a few times. What it recognizes is unknown. This CDR3 spans 17 amino acids. Germline-derived CDR1 and CDR2 are LGHDT and YNNKEL (reference sequence). V lost 3 bases and J lost 4; bases outside the gene matches: 12. TCRdb reanalysed the reads using MiXCR and keeps one entry per CDR3 protein. The data hold some 450,000 distinct CDR3 sequences, with approximately 30% observed a single time. General study results and limits: Summed frequency of public TCR beta families distinguished CMV carriers with the relevant HLA. HLA-C-restricted CMV clonotypes gave the most frequent clonotype in two of eight donors.

The receptor was derived from a human donor in good health (CMV status not recorded). Some clones in this sample may be carry-over from other donors' samples. Sequenced material: PBMCs. The chain carries TRBV3-1 and TRBJ1-1; 9 nucleotides line up with TRBD1. The chain's CDR3 is CASSHPRDRVIPTEAFF. The CDR3 DNA sequence: TGTGCCAGCAGCCACCCTCGGGACAGGGTCATACCCACTGAAGCTTTCTTT. Together with reference TRBV3-1 and TRBJ1-1, the CDR3 gives the full variable domain: DTAVSQTPKYLVTQMGNDKSIKCEQNLGHDTMYWYKQDSKKFLKIMFSYNNKELIINETVPNRFSPKSPDKAHLNLHINSLELGDSAVYFCASSHPRDRVIPTEAFFGQGTRLTVV.